This T cell receptor beta chain was recovered during a study of blood T cell repertoires in COVID-19. Study in general: Samples came from the United States, Italy and Spain, spanning acute and convalescent COVID-19.

Per the original data handling: For nucleated cells, counts were estimated from reference gene primer amplification. Using immunoSEQ multiplex PCR, the repertoire was profiled, and TCRdb retains in-frame clones only, with some absent. That table furnishes V, J and clone size, whereas the DNA furnished D and trimming. The repertoire holds about 240,000 clones, with roughly 82% as singletons. This CDR3 spans 17 amino acids. Germline trimming cut 0 bases from V and 0 bases from J; bases unmatched to any gene: 5. Germline V CDR1 and CDR2: MGHRA, YSYEKL. The sequence derives from a man older than 75 with acute or convalescent COVID-19. This chain joins TRBV4-1 and TRBJ1-1, with 9 bases fitting TRBD1. The sample taken for sequencing was peripheral blood. Here the CDR3 reads CASSQEGQGTMNTEAFF. Here the CDR3 DNA reads TGCGCCAGCAGCCAAGAAGGACAGGGGACTATGAACACTGAAGCTTTCTTT.